This TCR beta chain emerged from a study of graft-versus-host responses after intestinal transplantation. About the research overall: All recipients were given anti-thymocyte globulin induction, and tacrolimus and steroids were then administered for three to four years. Study-level findings and limits: GvH clones were found in recipient marrow; some appeared first in ileum or blood. When patients had graft-donor T cell macrochimerism, their allografts held high graft-versus-host to host-versus-graft clonal ratios.

Profiling relied on immunoSEQ multiplex PCR, and the TCRdb table lists in-frame clones only, not all of them. The data contain 95,000 to 110,000 clones, approximately 90% of them seen just once; the ten biggest clones take up around 0.7%. Comment on this clone: Its antigen is as yet unknown.

This TCR was sampled from a human donor who was the organ donor for an intestinal transplant. The sequencing here drew on unstimulated CD4+ T cells sorted from spleen or lymph node cells, taken before transplant.

CDR3 DNA sequence: TGTGCCAGCAGCGCGGGACTAGCGGGAGTTGGGGCCAACGTCCTGACTTTC. Protein sequence: CASSAGLAGVGANVLTF. The chain has TRBV7-8 and TRBJ2-6; 14 nucleotides align to TRBD2. The CDR3 extends over 17 amino acids. Germline trimming cut 5 bases from V and 3 bases from J; bases unmatched to any gene: 3. The germline CDR1 and CDR2 sequences are SGHVS and FQNEAQ.